This TCR beta chain is drawn from a study of identical twins (dated by TCRdb to 2016 to 2018). As for the study more broadly: To test whether fetal clonotypes persist, the study used deep sequencing on TCR alpha and beta repertoires from monozygotic twins, unrelated adults of various ages, and cord blood. To rule out contamination, the twin experiments were replicated at different times with different library preparation protocols. General conclusions and limits of the study: Zero-insertion analyses could be partly confounded by invariant T cells such as MAIT and iNKT, though diverse VJ usage argued against such confounding for most clonotypes. Compared with coincidental sharing between unrelated individuals, out-of-frame TCR alpha sequences shared between twins showed an excess of sequences with low generation probability. In monozygotic twins, recombination models systematically underestimated out-of-frame TCR alpha sharing, but the models matched the sharing seen between unrelated individuals. The excess sharing between twins in beta out-of-frame sequences was weaker because fewer shared sequences reduced the signal-to-noise ratio. Conclusions relied on cross-sectional statistical analysis, since the same donors could not be followed over many years. Abundant cord blood beta clonotypes carried fewer insertions; young adult naive repertoires showed a weaker similar trend, while memory repertoires showed none.

As to this clonotype: What antigen it recognizes has not been identified. The input lacks base qualities; no much larger clone sits a single base away.

The cysteine opens and the phenylalanine closes a CDR3 of 15 amino acids. Solely the CDR3 DNA is kept, with 45 bases framed from the first base. Per the germline V gene, MNHNS is the CDR1 and SASEGT is the CDR2. V ends up 7 bases short and J 1 base short, with an unmatched junction base count of 10. Preparation of the library involved 5' RACE. Sequencing took place on an Illumina HiSeq 2000. A universal primer binding site was added through template switching, and the final cDNA carried a unique molecular identifier so that TCR cDNA molecules could be counted accurately. Specific primers in the conserved constant-segment region were used to synthesize first-strand cDNA for the TCR alpha and beta chains. To control for contamination, every cDNA library carried two barcodes: a SMART-Mk sample barcode plus Illumina barcodes. Two successive PCR steps introduced TruSeq adapter sequences along with Illumina sample barcodes. The Illumina HiSeq platform was used with custom primers to sequence TCR alpha and beta cDNA libraries. The paper's processing steps were these. Unique molecular identifiers were extracted from raw reads with MiGEC, and CDR3 positions were determined with MiXCR. For each individual, recombination models were inferred using an EM algorithm with the repgenHMM and IGoR tools. The tcR package in R was used for shared clonotype analysis, with sharing normalized by the product of cloneset sizes. To study raw recombination without the effects of thymic and clonal selection, out-of-frame nonproductive sequences were analyzed. TCRdb redid the processing of the public reads, applying fastp at Q25 and MiXCR, and retained in-frame beta chains. Duplicate CDR3 protein sequences are folded into a single record with the most common DNA and genes. The V and J calls follow TCRdb's processing rather than the paper's. This sample holds some 790,000 distinct CDR3 sequences; roughly 18% were observed only once. The ten biggest clones cover under 15% of the sample.

Only healthy Caucasian donors were included. Three pairs of female monozygotic twins, all aged roughly 18 to 30 years, made up the twin cohort. The RNA used for TCR libraries was isolated from peripheral blood mononuclear cells. The data also belong to a second study, concerning T cells expressing NK-cell markers. According to the second study: Three sorted T-cell subsets (CD3+CD56+NKG2C+, CD3+CD56+NKG2C- and CD3+CD56-NKG2C+) from about 8 donors had their TCR beta-chain repertoires profiled. Of the eight sequenced donors, seven were found to be HCMV-seropositive and one was found to be HCMV-seronegative. In several experiments an anti-gammadeltaTCR antibody was added to restrict sorting to alphabetaTCR-expressing T cells. For five or six donors, the dominant CD3+CD56+NKG2C+ clonotypes were among the top 10 CD8+ clonotypes and accounted for about 1.0-8% of CD8+ T cells. Those dominant clonotypes were again the most abundant among CD3+CD56-NKG2C+ cells in a handful of donors, at about 28.3-65%. Whether the expanded NKG2C-expressing T cell clones were specific for HCMV antigens remained unclear. All eight donors whose samples were sequenced were randomly selected healthy volunteers, three of them men and five women. HCMV serostatus was determined by detecting HCMV-specific IgG in serum with a commercial ELISA kit. Bulk peripheral blood T-cell repertoires were additionally sequenced from unsorted PBMC for several donors. MIGEC handled demultiplexing of the reads and grouping by UMI, while MiTCR was used to assemble and quantify clonotypes. Only TCR cDNA sequences supported by at least two reads were kept to exclude erroneous sequences. The tcR package was used for downstream repertoire analysis, with clonotypes matched between fractions based on CDR3 nucleotide sequence plus V segment. Antigen specificity was annotated against VDJdb with VDJmatch, allowing one amino acid substitution in CDR3.

This sequence originates from a woman under 30 in good health. The rearranged segments are TRBV6-1 and TRBJ2-7; 7 bases in the middle match TRBD2. Material: PBMCs. The DNA sequence is TGTGCCAGCACCATGGGGGAGGGAGCTTCCTACGAGCAGTACTTC. This gives the protein CASTMGEGASYEQYF.